Included here is one TCR beta chain sequence, with context. The data belong to a study of T cell changes during pregnancy in multiple sclerosis. The CDR3 sequence is 15 residues long. V gave up 5 bases and J gave up 2 bases; unmatched junction bases: 4. Germline loops: CDR1 LNHDA, CDR2 SQIVND (reference sequence). This table comes from immunoSEQ multiplex PCR, and its TCRdb copy is limited to in-frame clones, with some not included. The table lists tens of thousands of clones, about 88% of them singletons. The sequenced sample was CD8+ T cells from peripheral blood mononuclear cells, obtained after pregnancy. This sequence was found in a female donor in good health, enrolled as a control in a pregnancy study. The V and J genes are TRBV19 and TRBJ1-5, with TRBD1 matching 9 bases. The CDR3 DNA is TGTGCCAGTAGTTGGACAGGGGCTCGCAATCAGCCCCAGCATTTT. This sequence encodes CASSWTGARNQPQHF.